These T cell receptor beta chains were read from a single sample in a study of metastatic and nonmetastatic thyroid tumors. TCRdb re-called the PCR reads through MiXCR. This sample has 37,000 or so clones; 17% occur once, and the top ten carry 5% to 8%. The sample taken for sequencing was blood. Every receptor here comes from a male donor with papillary thyroid cancer or a benign thyroid nodule (not recorded which). Some clones in this sample may be carry-over from other donors' samples. Each CDR3 is given with its conserved first and last residue.

CDR3 | V
CASSLETSVTETQYF | TRBV14
CSARGGLAGWNNEQFF | TRBV20-1
CASSQGTGYQPQHF | TRBV4-3
CASSRGRLNTEAFF | TRBV6-1
CASSEGTGDTGELFF | TRBV6-1
CASSWASGQGYEQYF | TRBV5-1
CASSPLGSGSKDEQFF | TRBV3-1
CSAKVGGSLDGYTF | TRBV20-1
CASSFGSAQETQYF | TRBV5-1
CASSFRVAGGQYNEQFF | TRBV11-2
CASSSGQGGFGEAFF | TRBV9
CASSPLSGGNTIYF | TRBV5-1
CASSLQTGDTGELFF | TRBV4-1
CASSQADSVSGYTF | TRBV3-1
CASSSLAHYEQYF | TRBV6-2/TRBV6-3
CASRAGRGNEKLFF | TRBV2
CSAEGLSGTSGNEQFF | TRBV20-1
CAIRQGRNEQFF | TRBV10-3
CASSTRQSSTGELFF | TRBV5-1
CASSRQGQETQYF | TRBV5-1
CASSQGTSDTDTQYF | TRBV4-2
CASSVRRQSYQETQYF | TRBV5-4
CATRSYEQYF | TRBV19
CASSGGRWGTEAFF | TRBV6-1
CASSETLTSDTGELFF | TRBV6-4
CASSPNGVGTQYF | TRBV5-4
CASSPQSGNFYGYTF | TRBV7-6
CASSPEIRGRTEAFF | TRBV4-1
CASSQDDRGADTQYF | TRBV4-1
CASSFDRYEQYF | TRBV28
CAWSTSSTDTQYF | TRBV30
CASSPGLAGISYNEQFF | TRBV12-3/TRBV12-4
CASSLYASNQPQHF | TRBV12-3/TRBV12-4
CASSLFGPGEGKETQYF | TRBV7-2
CASSPAGLAGPGEQYF | TRBV18
CASRPSGRYNEQFF | TRBV28
CASSYDILAGGSTDTQYF | TRBV6-6
CASSQAGRNQPQHF | TRBV4-1
CASIFSGYEQYF | TRBV12-3/TRBV12-4
CASSSAGANQETQYF | TRBV28
CAIITRDAPGDEQFF | TRBV11-1
CASSSGQKNSPLHF | TRBV7-3
CASSWGYQTSGSWDTQYF | TRBV11-1
CTSTTSGRSEETQYF | TRBV7-2
CASSSPGGKTDTQYF | TRBV12-3/TRBV12-4
CSSSLRLAGSTDTQYF | TRBV11-2
CASTRLASYNEQFF | TRBV6-2/TRBV6-3
CATSRIAGETQYF | TRBV15
CASSPGTEAFF | TRBV25-1
CASSLAWGDGELFF | TRBV5-1
CAISGRQGLTYGYTF | TRBV10-3
CASSSTWENIEAFF | TRBV6-4
CASSDVAGGDTQYF | TRBV6-4